These 31 T cell receptor beta chains were all obtained from the same sample, sequenced in a study of T cell clones after liver transplantation. The protocol was immunoSEQ multiplex PCR, while the TCRdb copy is restricted to in-frame clones and leaves out a portion. The table includes around 76,000 clones, about four fifths detected once. The sample was CD4+ T cells from blood, taken 12 months after liver transplant. The receptors originated from a human patient who received a liver transplant. The T cells may partly be graft donor cells.

The chain combines TRBV2 with TRBJ2-1; D might be TRBD1 or TRBD2, each matching 7 bases. Trimming removed 4 bases from V and 1 base from J, with 17 bases in between. Germline V gene data show CDR1 as SNHLY and CDR2 as FYNNEI. The CDR3 contains 17 residues. The CDR3 coding sequence is TGTGCCAGCAGTGGCGGGGGAGGGGGCCGATCCTACAATGAGCAGTTCTTC. Protein sequence: CASSGGGGGRSYNEQFF.

This rearrangement joins TRBV2 to TRBJ2-2, with a possible D match to TRBD1 (5 bases). V dropped 3 bases and J dropped 5 bases, with 13 bases sitting between them. This CDR3 has 15 residues. Germline CDR1 is SNHLY and CDR2 is FYNNEI. The DNA of the CDR3 is TGTGCCAGCAGTGATTTCCCCCCAGGGACCGGGGAGCTGTTTTTT. Protein product: CASSDFPPGTGELFF.

The chain links TRBV13 to TRBJ2-7, with a weak D call TRBD1 (7 bases). Trimming pared 0 bases from V and 1 base from J, leaving 19 bases between. The CDR3 loop spans 18 amino acids. Germline CDR1 PRHDT, CDR2 FYEKMQ (reference sequence). CDR3 DNA sequence: TGTGCCAGCAGCTTAGGGGAAACGTTCAGGGGGGTTTCCTACGAGCAGTACTTC. This translates into CASSLGETFRGVSYEQYF. The full variable domain, in which reference TRBV13 and TRBJ2-7 provide the parts outside the CDR3, is AAGVIQSPRHLIKEKRETATLKCYPIPRHDTVYWYQQGPGQDPQFLISFYEKMQSDKGSIPDRFSAQQFSDYHSELNMSSLELGDSALYFCASSLGETFRGVSYEQYFGPGTRLTVT.

The chain links TRBV27 to TRBJ1-1; TRBD1 is a possible D gene (6 bases). This CDR3 is 17 amino acids long. CDR1 and CDR2 from the germline V gene are MNHEY and SMNVEV (reference sequence). V shed 1 base and J shed 5 bases, with 20 bases lying between them. The CDR3 sequence: CASSLLVGGLRGTEAFF. The CDR3 region has the DNA TGTGCCAGCAGTTTATTAGTTGGGGGACTGAGGGGGACTGAAGCTTTCTTT.

This clone was recorded only once. J is TRBJ1-3 and V is TRBV6-6; TRBD1 matches at 8 bases. V was pared by 5 bases and J by 5 bases, with 8 bases of the junction left unmatched. This CDR3 spans 15 amino acids. Germline V gives CDR1 MNHNY, CDR2 SVGAGI (reference sequence). The CDR3 loop is CASSGYRGNRNTIYF. CDR3 sequence (DNA): TGTGCCAGCAGTGGATACAGGGGGAATAGAAACACCATATATTTT.

The chain carries TRBV4-1 and TRBJ1-1; D is unclear. Trimming took 0 bases from V and 7 from J, leaving 12 bases between them. There are 14 residues in the CDR3. CDR1 and CDR2 (germline): MGHRA, YSYEKL. In nucleotides, the CDR3 is TGCGCCAGCAGCCAAGATTCAACAGCTATTGAAGCTTTCTTT. Its translation: CASSQDSTAIEAFF.

The V call is TRBV4-3, the J call TRBJ1-4, with D possibly matching TRBD1 (5 bases). Germline assignment: CDR1 LGHNA and CDR2 YSLEER. Trimming left V 2 bases short and J 7 bases short, with 14 bases between. This CDR3 contains 15 residues. The CDR3, as DNA: TGCGCCAGCAGCCAAAAGGGTGCCGGGGGTGAAAAACTGTTTTTT. Protein product: CASSQKGAGGEKLFF.

This sequence joins TRBV18 and TRBJ2-2; no definite D call. CDR3 length: 16 residues. Germline CDR1 KGHSH, CDR2 LQKENI. V lost 6 bases and J 4 bases, leaving 18 bases between the germline ends. The CDR3 DNA follows: TGTGCCAGCTCCCCGGAGAGGCAGAAGATCACCGGGGAGCTGTTTTTT. Protein product: CASSPERQKITGELFF.

The chain recombines TRBV6-5 with TRBJ2-3, with D uncertain. The V and J ends lost 6 bases and 5 bases respectively, with 9 bases between them. Germline lookup yields CDR1 MNHEY and CDR2 SVGAGI. The CDR3 runs to 12 residues. The CDR3, as DNA: TGTGCCAGCAGCCCGAACGGAGATACGCAGTATTTT. Translated: CASSPNGDTQYF.

The genes are TRBV19 and TRBJ2-6; TRBD1 agrees at 7 bases. Germline CDR1 reads LNHDA; CDR2 reads SQIVND (reference sequence). The CDR3 contains 17 residues. V was pared by 2 bases and J by 0 bases, with 4 bases of the junction left unmatched. The CDR3: CASSIRAGGSGANVLTF. CDR3 sequence (DNA): TGTGCCAGTAGTATAAGGGCAGGGGGCTCTGGGGCCAACGTCCTGACTTTC.

The J gene is TRBJ2-7, the V gene TRBV14; D is unclear. The CDR3 covers 13 residues. The germline V gene has CDR1 SGHDN and CDR2 FVKESK. Trimming took off 4 bases at V and 5 bases at J, with 12 bases between the two ends. CDR3 sequence reads: CASSPDRVHEQYF. CDR3 DNA: TGTGCCAGCAGCCCCGACCGGGTCCACGAGCAGTACTTC.

This chain links TRBV10-3 with TRBJ1-5; the D is unclear. Trimming took off 6 bases at V and 4 bases at J, with 13 bases between the two ends. CDR1 is ENHRY, CDR2 SYGVKD, per germline. The CDR3 is 14 amino acids. The CDR3 DNA is TGTGCCATCAGGTCCGACACGACAAATCAGCCCCAGCATTTT. Its translation is CAIRSDTTNQPQHF.

V usage is TRBV5-4 and J usage is TRBJ2-5; 12 bases agree with TRBD2. The V segment lost 3 bases and the J segment 5 bases; nucleotides outside the gene matches: 5. The germline gives CDR1 SGHNT, CDR2 YYREEE (reference sequence). CDR3 length equals 15 residues. CDR3 in DNA: TGTGCCAGCAGCTCAGGACTAGCGGGAAGGGAGACCCAGTACTTC. Translated, it gives CASSSGLAGRETQYF.

As concerns this clone: This sample also contains other DNA sequences that code for the same CDR3. The chain recombines TRBV28 with TRBJ2-7, with a possible D match to TRBD2 (6 bases). The CDR3 has 14 residues. Trimming stripped 6 bases from V and 0 bases from J, with 12 bases between. Germline assignment: CDR1 MDHEN and CDR2 SYDVKM. For the CDR3, the DNA is TGTGCCAGCAGCCTGGGGGGAAGCTCCTACGAGCAGTACTTC. This translates into CASSLGGSSYEQYF.

This chain links TRBV28 with TRBJ1-1; no definite D call. V shed 8 bases and J shed 3 bases, with 19 bases lying between them. This CDR3 has 15 amino acids. Germline loops: CDR1 MDHEN, CDR2 SYDVKM. The CDR3 here is CASRGSKGIDTEAFF. The CDR3, as DNA: TGTGCCAGCCGCGGTTCGAAAGGTATAGACACTGAAGCTTTCTTT. Full variable domain (missing parts from reference TRBV28 and TRBJ1-1): DVKVTQSSRYLVKRTGEKVFLECVQDMDHENMFWYRQDPGLGLRLIYFSYDVKMKEKGDIPEGYSVSREKKERFSLILESASTNQTSMYLCASRGSKGIDTEAFFGQGTRLTVV.

The chain has TRBV28 and TRBJ1-1; no definite D call. The CDR3 has 14 residues. The V end lost 2 bases, the J end lost 0 bases, and 7 bases lay between the germline ends. Germline CDR1 MDHEN, CDR2 SYDVKM. DNA for the CDR3: TGTGCCAGCAGTTTACGGCAGTTGAACACTGAAGCTTTCTTT. It encodes CASSLRQLNTEAFF.

The DNA of the CDR3 is TGTGCCAGCAGCTTCAACGGGGCCGACAATGAGCAGTTCTTC. Its protein product is CASSFNGADNEQFF. V usage is TRBV7-9 and J usage is TRBJ2-1; D is tentatively TRBD1 or TRBD2 (5 bases each). Germline values: CDR1 SEHNR, CDR2 FQNEAQ (reference sequence). The CDR3 loop spans 14 amino acids. V was pared by 3 bases and J by 5 bases, with 11 bases between.

The chain employs TRBV28 and TRBJ2-5, with a possible D match to TRBD1 (6 bases). CDR1 is MDHEN and CDR2 is SYDVKM in the germline V gene. The germline V and J ends were trimmed by 5 bases and 4 bases, with 14 bases remaining between them. This CDR3 spans 14 amino acids. The CDR3 region has the DNA TGTGCCAGCAGTCTCAACAGGGTAGGAGAGACCCAGTACTTC. Translated: CASSLNRVGETQYF.

The V and J genes are TRBV30 and TRBJ1-1; D possibly corresponds to TRBD1 (5 bases). V was cut by 3 bases and J by 1 base, with 21 bases left in between. Germline CDR1 is GTSNPN and CDR2 is SVGIG (reference sequence). This CDR3 contains 17 residues. The CDR3 loop reads CAWSAPRPGGTNTEAFF. Written as DNA, the CDR3 is TGTGCCTGGAGCGCGCCCCGGCCGGGGGGGACGAACACTGAAGCTTTCTTT.

The chain uses TRBV21-1 and TRBJ1-5. TRBV21-1 constitutes a pseudogene. The CDR3 extends over 13 amino acids. CDR3 DNA sequence: TGTGCCAGCAGCCGGGGGAGCAATCAGCCCCAGCATTTT. Encoded protein: CASSRGSNQPQHF.

The V gene is TRBV19, the J gene TRBJ1-2; TRBD1 agrees at 7 bases. Looked up from germline, CDR1 is LNHDA and CDR2 is SQIVND (reference sequence). The CDR3 has 14 amino acids. Germline trimming cut 5 bases from V and 5 bases from J; bases unmatched to any gene: 8. CDR3 nucleotides: TGTGCCAGTAGTCTTGGGGACAGAAAATATGGCTACACCTTC. Protein sequence: CASSLGDRKYGYTF.

This chain's CDR3 is CASSQDFRENEKLFF. The CDR3 region has the DNA TGCGCCAGCAGCCAAGATTTCAGGGAGAATGAAAAACTGTTTTTT. This chain connects TRBV4-3 to TRBJ1-4; D might be TRBD1 (5 bases). Germline CDR1 and CDR2: LGHNA and YSLEER. The CDR3 is 15 amino acids. Trimming took off 0 bases at V and 5 bases at J, with 10 bases between the two ends.

The genes are TRBV5-1 and TRBJ1-1; D is unclear. Germline V gene data show CDR1 as SGHRS and CDR2 as YFSETQ. Trimming left V 0 bases short and J 0 bases short, with 15 bases between. There are 17 residues in the CDR3. In nucleotides, the CDR3 is TGCGCCAGCAGCTTGGCACGTTCGGCAGCTATGAACACTGAAGCTTTCTTT. It specifies CASSLARSAAMNTEAFF. Combining the CDR3 with reference TRBV5-1 and TRBJ1-1 gives the whole variable domain KAGVTQTPRYLIKTRGQQVTLSCSPISGHRSVSWYQQTPGQGLQFLFEYFSETQRNKGNFPGRFSGRQFSNSRSEMNVSTLELGDSALYLCASSLARSAAMNTEAFFGQGTRLTVV.

This clone was counted a few times. The rearrangement joins TRBV27 to TRBJ1-1, with D tentatively TRBD1 (5 bases). The CDR3 loop spans 15 amino acids. V lost 2 bases to trimming and J lost 1 base, with 11 bases between them. Germline V lookup: CDR1 MNHEY, CDR2 SMNVEV (reference sequence). The CDR3 DNA reads TGTGCCAGCAGTTTACGTGGGGGATCGAACACTGAAGCTTTCTTT. As protein: CASSLRGGSNTEAFF.

V usage is TRBV18 and J usage is TRBJ2-1; TRBD2 matches 9 bases. The germline V gene has CDR1 KGHSH and CDR2 LQKENI. V shed 6 bases and J 5 bases; nucleotides not matched to a gene: 5. The CDR3 runs 14 residues. CDR3 sequence (DNA): TGTGCCAGCTCCCAGACTAGCGGTAACAATGAGCAGTTCTTC. This encodes CASSQTSGNNEQFF.

Only a few counts were recorded for this clone. The V gene is TRBV28, the J gene TRBJ2-7; D uncertain. The V gene's germline CDR1 is MDHEN and CDR2 SYDVKM. V was shortened by 4 bases and J by 4 bases, with 5 bases between the two germline ends. The CDR3 consists of 11 residues. The CDR3 spells CASSSLYEQYF. DNA for the CDR3: TGTGCCAGCAGTTCCCTGTACGAGCAGTACTTC.

Here the CDR3 DNA reads TGTGCCAGCAGCCGCCCCTTACAGGTGAATGAGCAGTTCTTC. It is translated as CASSRPLQVNEQFF. V usage is TRBV28 and J usage is TRBJ2-1; a possible D gene is TRBD1 (5 bases). V was pared by 6 bases and J by 7 bases, with 16 bases between. Germline lookup yields CDR1 MDHEN and CDR2 SYDVKM. This CDR3 is built from 14 residues.

This clone was seen more than once but under ten times. The rearrangement joins TRBV29-1 to TRBJ2-2, with 8 nucleotides matching TRBD1. V shed 3 bases and J 1 base; nucleotides not matched to a gene: 4. Germline V gene sequence: CDR1 SQVTM, CDR2 ANQGSEA. CDR3 length: 15 amino acids. The CDR3 nucleotides read TGCAGCGTTGAGAAAGGACAGGGGAACACCGGGGAGCTGTTTTTT. Protein product: CSVEKGQGNTGELFF.

The CDR3 is CASSTDGNTEAFF. The CDR3 bases are TGTGCCAGCTCAACGGACGGGAACACTGAAGCTTTCTTT. The rearrangement links TRBV18 to TRBJ1-1, with unresolved D. The V gene lost 5 bases and the J gene lost 1 base, with 8 bases spanning the gap. The CDR3 sequence is 13 residues long. The germline CDR1 and CDR2 sequences are KGHSH and LQKENI.

Turning to this clone: The sample holds other DNA sequences that translate to the same CDR3. The chain carries TRBV30 and TRBJ2-1; tentative D call: TRBD2 (6 bases). Germline lookup yields CDR1 GTSNPN and CDR2 SVGIG (reference sequence). V lost 0 bases and J lost 4, with 10 bases in between. The CDR3 extends over 14 amino acids. CDR3 in DNA: TGTGCCTGGAGTGTGGGCGGGAAGTACAATGAGCAGTTCTTC. Translated: CAWSVGGKYNEQFF.

The V call is TRBV2, the J call TRBJ2-3; TRBD1 matches at 7 bases. With V trimmed by 2 bases and J by 0 bases, 5 bases remained unmatched. CDR1 is SNHLY, CDR2 FYNNEI, per germline. This CDR3 is 16 amino acids long. The DNA for the CDR3 is TGTGCCAGCAGTGAAATTTGGACAGGTAGCACAGATACGCAGTATTTT. Protein sequence: CASSEIWTGSTDTQYF.